This entry is about one T cell receptor beta chain. Authors' processing steps: How many nucleated cells were present was estimated from reference gene primer amplification. Assay used: immunoSEQ multiplex PCR; TCRdb lists only in-frame clones, some missing. D and trimming were read from the DNA, whereas the V and J calls and clone size are those reported in that table. This table has just over 250,000 clones, 88% appearing once. This CDR3 is built from 14 residues. J was trimmed by 5 bases and V by 3 bases; bases with no gene match: 4. Germline CDR1 MDHEN, CDR2 SYDVKM. The record originates from a study of blood T cell repertoires in COVID-19. Across the study: COVID-19 samples, acute and convalescent, were from the United States, Italy and Spain. PBMCs, B-cell-depleted T cells, or T cells were the source of the cDNA or gDNA that made up the material.

Seattle's cohort entered during active infection and was followed longitudinally. The TCR was taken from a woman aged 70-85 years with COVID-19, enrolled during active disease. The specimen sequenced was peripheral blood. V gene TRBV28 combines with J gene TRBJ1-1; TRBD1 agrees at 9 bases. In nucleotides, the CDR3 is TGTGCCAGCAGTTTCGACAGGGGGAGGACTGAAGCTTTCTTT. Amino acid sequence: CASSFDRGRTEAFF.